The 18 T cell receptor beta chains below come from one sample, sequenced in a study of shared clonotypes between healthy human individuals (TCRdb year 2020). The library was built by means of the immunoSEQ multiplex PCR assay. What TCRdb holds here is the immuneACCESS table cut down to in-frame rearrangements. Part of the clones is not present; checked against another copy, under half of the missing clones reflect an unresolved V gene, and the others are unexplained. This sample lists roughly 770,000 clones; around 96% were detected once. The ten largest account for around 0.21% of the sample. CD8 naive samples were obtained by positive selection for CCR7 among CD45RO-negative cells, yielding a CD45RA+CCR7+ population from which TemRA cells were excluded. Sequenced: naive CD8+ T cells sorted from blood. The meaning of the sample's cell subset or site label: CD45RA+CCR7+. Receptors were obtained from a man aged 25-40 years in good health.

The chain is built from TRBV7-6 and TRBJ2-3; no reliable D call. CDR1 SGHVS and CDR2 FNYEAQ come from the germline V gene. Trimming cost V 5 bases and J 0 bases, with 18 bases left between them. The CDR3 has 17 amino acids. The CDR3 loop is CASSPEDRSPSTDTQYF. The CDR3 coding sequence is TGTGCCAGCAGCCCAGAGGACCGGAGCCCTAGCACAGATACGCAGTATTTT.

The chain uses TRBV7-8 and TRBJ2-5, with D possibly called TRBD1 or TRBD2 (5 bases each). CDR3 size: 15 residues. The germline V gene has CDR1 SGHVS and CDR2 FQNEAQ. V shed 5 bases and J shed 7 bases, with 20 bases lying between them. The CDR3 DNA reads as TGTGCCAGCAGCGAAAAGCTGGGGACCCAGTGGACCCAGTACTTC. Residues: CASSEKLGTQWTQYF.

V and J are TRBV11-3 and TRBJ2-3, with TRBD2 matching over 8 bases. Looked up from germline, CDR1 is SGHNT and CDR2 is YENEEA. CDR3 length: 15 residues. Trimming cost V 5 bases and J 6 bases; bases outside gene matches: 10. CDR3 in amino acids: CASSPLAGPTDTQYF. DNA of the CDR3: TGTGCCAGCAGCCCCCTAGCGGGCCCAACGGATACGCAGTATTTT.

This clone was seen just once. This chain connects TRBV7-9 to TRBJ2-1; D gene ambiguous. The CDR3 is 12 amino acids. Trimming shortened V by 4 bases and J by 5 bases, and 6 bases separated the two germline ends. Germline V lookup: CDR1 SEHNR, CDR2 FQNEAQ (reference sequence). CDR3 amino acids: CASSWLDNEQFF. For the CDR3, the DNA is TGTGCCAGCAGCTGGTTGGACAATGAGCAGTTCTTC.

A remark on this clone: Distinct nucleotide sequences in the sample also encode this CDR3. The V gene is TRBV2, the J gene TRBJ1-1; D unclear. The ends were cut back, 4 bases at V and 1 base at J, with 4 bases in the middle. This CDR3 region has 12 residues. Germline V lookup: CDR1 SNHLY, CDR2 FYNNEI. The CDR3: CASSAGNTEAFF. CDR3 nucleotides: TGTGCCAGCAGTGCCGGGAACACTGAAGCTTTCTTT.

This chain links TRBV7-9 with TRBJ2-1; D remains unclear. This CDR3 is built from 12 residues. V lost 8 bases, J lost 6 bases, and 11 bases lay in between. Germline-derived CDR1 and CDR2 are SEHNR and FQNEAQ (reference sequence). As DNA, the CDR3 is TGTGCCAGCGGCCGGACGATCAATGAGCAGTTCTTC. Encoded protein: CASGRTINEQFF.

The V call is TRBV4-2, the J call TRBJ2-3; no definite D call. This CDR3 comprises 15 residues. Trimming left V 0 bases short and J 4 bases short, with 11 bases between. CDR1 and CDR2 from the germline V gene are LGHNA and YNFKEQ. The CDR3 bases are TGTGCCAGCAGCCAAGAGGACGTTGGGGCAGATACGCAGTATTTT. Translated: CASSQEDVGADTQYF.

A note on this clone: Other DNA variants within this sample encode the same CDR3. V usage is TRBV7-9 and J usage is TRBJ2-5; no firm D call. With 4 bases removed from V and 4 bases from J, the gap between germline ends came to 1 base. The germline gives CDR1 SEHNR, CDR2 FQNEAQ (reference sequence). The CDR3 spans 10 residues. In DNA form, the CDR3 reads TGTGCCAGCAGCTCAGAGACCCAGTACTTC. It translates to CASSSETQYF. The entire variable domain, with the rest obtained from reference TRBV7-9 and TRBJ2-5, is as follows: DTGVSQNPRHKITKRGQNVTFRCDPISEHNRLYWYRQTLGQGPEFLTYFQNEAQLEKSRLLSDRFSAERPKGSFSTLEIQRTEQGDSAMYLCASSSETQYFGPGTRLLVL.

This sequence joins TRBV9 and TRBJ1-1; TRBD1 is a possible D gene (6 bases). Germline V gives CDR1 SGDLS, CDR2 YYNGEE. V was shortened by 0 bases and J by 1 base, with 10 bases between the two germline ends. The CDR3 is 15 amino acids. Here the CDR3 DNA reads TGTGCCAGCAGCGTAGACGACAGGAGGAACACTGAAGCTTTCTTT. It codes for CASSVDDRRNTEAFF.

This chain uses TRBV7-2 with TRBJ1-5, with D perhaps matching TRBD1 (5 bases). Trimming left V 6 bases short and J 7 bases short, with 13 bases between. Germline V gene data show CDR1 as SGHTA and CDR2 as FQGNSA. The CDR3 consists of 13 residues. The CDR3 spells CASRQEVRQPQHF. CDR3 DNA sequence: TGTGCCAGCAGACAGGAGGTCAGGCAGCCCCAGCATTTT.

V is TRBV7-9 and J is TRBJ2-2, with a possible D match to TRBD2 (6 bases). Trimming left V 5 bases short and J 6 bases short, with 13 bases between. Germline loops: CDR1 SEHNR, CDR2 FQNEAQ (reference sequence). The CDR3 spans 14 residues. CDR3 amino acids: CASSPGDAPGELFF. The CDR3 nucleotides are TGTGCCAGCAGCCCGGGAGACGCACCCGGGGAGCTGTTTTTT.

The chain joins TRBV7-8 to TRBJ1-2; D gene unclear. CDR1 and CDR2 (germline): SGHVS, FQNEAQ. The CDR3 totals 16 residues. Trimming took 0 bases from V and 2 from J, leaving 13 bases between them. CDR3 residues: CASSLAPWVGNYGYTF. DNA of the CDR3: TGTGCCAGCAGCTTAGCCCCCTGGGTAGGGAACTATGGCTACACCTTC.

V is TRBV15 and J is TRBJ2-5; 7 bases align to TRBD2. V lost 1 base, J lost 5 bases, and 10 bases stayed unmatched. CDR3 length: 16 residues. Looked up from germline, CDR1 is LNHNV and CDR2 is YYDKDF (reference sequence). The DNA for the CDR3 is TGTGCCACCAGCAGAGTCGCGGGAGATGGCTTGGAGACCCAGTACTTC. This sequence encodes CATSRVAGDGLETQYF.

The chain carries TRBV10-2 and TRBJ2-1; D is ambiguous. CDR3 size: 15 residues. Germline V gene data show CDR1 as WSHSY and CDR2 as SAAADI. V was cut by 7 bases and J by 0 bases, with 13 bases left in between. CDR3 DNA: TGCGCCAGCAAGGCGGACCTGAGCTCCTACAATGAGCAGTTCTTC. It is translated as CASKADLSSYNEQFF.

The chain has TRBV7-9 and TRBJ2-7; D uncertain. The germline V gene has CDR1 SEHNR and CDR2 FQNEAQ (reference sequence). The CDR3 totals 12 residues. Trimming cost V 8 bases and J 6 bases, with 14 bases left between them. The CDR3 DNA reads TGTGCCAGCTCCGATGTTGTCTCCGAGCAGTACTTC. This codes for CASSDVVSEQYF. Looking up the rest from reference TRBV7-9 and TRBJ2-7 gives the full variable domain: DTGVSQNPRHKITKRGQNVTFRCDPISEHNRLYWYRQTLGQGPEFLTYFQNEAQLEKSRLLSDRFSAERPKGSFSTLEIQRTEQGDSAMYLCASSDVVSEQYFGPGTRLTVT.

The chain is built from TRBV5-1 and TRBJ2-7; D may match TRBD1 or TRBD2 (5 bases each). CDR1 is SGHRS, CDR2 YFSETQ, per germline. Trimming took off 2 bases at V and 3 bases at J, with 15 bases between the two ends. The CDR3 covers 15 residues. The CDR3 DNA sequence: TGCGCCAGCAGCTTCAACCCGGGACCAGGCTACGAGCAGTACTTC. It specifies CASSFNPGPGYEQYF.

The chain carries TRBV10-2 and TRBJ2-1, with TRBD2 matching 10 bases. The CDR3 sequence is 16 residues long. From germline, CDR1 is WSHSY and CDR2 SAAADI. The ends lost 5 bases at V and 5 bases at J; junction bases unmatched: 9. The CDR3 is CASSPNLAGVDNEQFF. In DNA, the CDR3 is TGCGCCAGCAGTCCCAATCTAGCGGGAGTCGACAATGAGCAGTTCTTC.

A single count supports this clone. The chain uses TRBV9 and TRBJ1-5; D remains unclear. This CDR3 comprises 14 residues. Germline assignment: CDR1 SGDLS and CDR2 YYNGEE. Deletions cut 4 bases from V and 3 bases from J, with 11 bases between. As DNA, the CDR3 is TGTGCCAGCAGCCCTGACACCTCCAATCAGCCCCAGCATTTT. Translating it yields CASSPDTSNQPQHF.